A selection of T cell receptor beta chains follows, all from one sample in a study of shared clonotypes between healthy human individuals. This table comes from immunoSEQ multiplex PCR, and its TCRdb copy is limited to in-frame clones, with some not included. The data contain some 2.1 million clones, over 85% of them singletons. Input material: naive CD4+ T cells sorted from blood. All receptors come from a man aged 18 to 30 in good health. Each CDR3 is given with its conserved first and last residue. A D gene is named only where the DNA matches it firmly. A row's size may be missing; if present it is once, few, many or a size class.

d_call	v_call	clone_size	j_call	cdr3_nt	cdr3_aa
.	TRBV10-3	.	TRBJ2-5	TGTGCCATCAGTGAAACAGGTCAAGAGACCCAGTACTTC	CAISETGQETQYF
TRBD1	TRBV28	.	TRBJ1-5	TGTGCCAGCAGGGAACAGGGGGCGGCCAATCAGCCCCAGCATTTT	CASREQGAANQPQHF
.	TRBV29-1	.	TRBJ2-1	TGCAGCGTTACTAAGGTCTCCAATGAGCAGTTCTTC	CSVTKVSNEQFF
TRBD1	TRBV9	.	TRBJ1-2	TGTGCCAGCAGCGGCTCGCCGGACAGGGATGTCTATGGCTACACCTTC	CASSGSPDRDVYGYTF
.	TRBV18	.	TRBJ2-7	TGTGCCAGCTCACTTAACAGGGACGAGCAGTACTTC	CASSLNRDEQYF
TRBD2	TRBV5-1	.	TRBJ2-2	TGCGCCAGCAGCCCGGCCCTAGCGGGGGGGCCCGGGGAGCTGTTTTTT	CASSPALAGGPGELFF
TRBD1	TRBV7-3	.	TRBJ1-2	TGTGCCAGCGGTCCGGGACAGGTGGACCTCTATGGCTACACCTTC	CASGPGQVDLYGYTF
TRBD2	TRBV25-1	.	TRBJ2-1	TGTGCCAGCAGTGAATCCCCCCTAGCGGGGGCCGGTGAGCAGTTCTTC	CASSESPLAGAGEQFF
TRBD1	TRBV28	once	TRBJ1-1	TGTGCCAGCAGGCCAGGGGGCCGCGAAGCTTTCTTT	CASRPGGREAFF
.	TRBV7-8	.	TRBJ2-3	TGTGCCAGCAGCCAAGCGGGCGCTAGCACAGATACGCAGTATTTT	CASSQAGASTDTQYF
.	TRBV4-1	.	TRBJ2-3	TGCGCCAGCAGCCAAGTTGGACAGCGCACAGATACGCAGTATTTT	CASSQVGQRTDTQYF
TRBD2	TRBV19	.	TRBJ2-1	TGTGCCAGTAGTATGATTAGCGGGAGGGTATTCGGTGAGCAGTTCTTC	CASSMISGRVFGEQFF
TRBD1	TRBV29-1	.	TRBJ1-2	TGCAGCGTGCAGACAGGGCTTGGCTACACCTTC	CSVQTGLGYTF
.	TRBV11-2	.	TRBJ2-3	TGTGCCAGCAGCTTAGGGAGGGGCCCTCTAGATACGCAGTATTTT	CASSLGRGPLDTQYF
TRBD1	TRBV28	.	TRBJ2-5	TGTGCCAGCAGCCAACACACAGGGGTCATTAGAACCCAGTACTTC	CASSQHTGVIRTQYF
.	TRBV6-1	.	TRBJ2-2	TGTGCCAGCAGCCTTTATACAGGGCTCACCGGGGAGCTGTTTTTT	CASSLYTGLTGELFF
TRBD2	TRBV19	.	TRBJ2-2	TGTGCCAGTATTAGCGGGGGTGGCGGGGAGCTGTTTTTT	CASISGGGGELFF
.	TRBV5-1	.	TRBJ2-2	TGCGCCAGCAGCTTGGGCAGCTTCTTCGTCCACACCGGGGAGCTGTTTTTT	CASSLGSFFVHTGELFF
.	TRBV18	.	TRBJ2-7	TGTGCCAGCTCAAAGGCAACCTACGAGCAGTACTTC	CASSKATYEQYF
TRBD1	TRBV27	.	TRBJ2-1	TGTGCCAGCAGTTTAGAGGGGGCAGGGTACAATGAGCAGTTCTTC	CASSLEGAGYNEQFF
TRBD2	TRBV13	.	TRBJ2-2	TGTGCCAGCAGCTTCCCTAGCGGGAGGGCCGATACCGGGGAGCTGTTTTTT	CASSFPSGRADTGELFF
.	TRBV6-6	.	TRBJ2-3	TGTGCCAGCAGTGGGGACATTTGGGATACGCAGTATTTT	CASSGDIWDTQYF
.	TRBV7-2	.	TRBJ1-6	TGTGCCAGCAGCTTAGGTCCGAGACAGGTCAATTCACCCCTCCACTTT	CASSLGPRQVNSPLHF
.	TRBV12-1	.	TRBJ2-7	TGTGCCAGCAGCTGCCTGGACTCCTACGAGCAGTACTTC	CASSCLDSYEQYF
.	TRBV27	.	TRBJ1-4	TGTGCCAGCAGAAAGGGGGTTTCGAATGAAAAACTGTTTTTT	CASRKGVSNEKLFF
.	TRBV6-1	.	TRBJ2-7	TGTGCCAGCAGTGGAGGATTCAGCGGGTACTCCTACGAGCAGTACTTC	CASSGGFSGYSYEQYF
.	TRBV25-1	.	TRBJ2-2	TGTGCCAGCAGTCTATGGTTGGCGGACCATACCGGGGAGCTGTTTTTT	CASSLWLADHTGELFF
TRBD1	TRBV28	.	TRBJ1-5	TGTGCCAGCACGCGGGGACAGTTAAGTCAGCCCCAGCATTTT	CASTRGQLSQPQHF